This entry concerns a single T cell receptor (beta chain). TCRdb's table, derived via immunoSEQ multiplex PCR, lists solely in-frame clones and lacks some. The sample records approximately 180,000 clones, roughly 87% being singletons. The data belong to a study of blood T cell repertoires in COVID-19. Study summary: COVID-19 samples from acute and convalescent phases originated in the United States, Italy and Spain. Sample material is recorded as cDNA or gDNA derived from T cells, B-cell-depleted T cells, or PBMCs.

The germline CDR1 and CDR2 sequences are WNHNN and SYGVQD (reference sequence). This CDR3 comprises 15 residues. V lost 10 bases to trimming and J lost 8 bases; unmatched junction nucleotides: 12. This study enrolled people aged roughly 18 to 90 from around 25 US geographic areas. Cohort placement rested on clinical history that participants reported themselves. The chain carries TRBV10-1 and TRBJ2-1, with 12 bases fitting TRBD2. This receptor was taken from a human donor with acute COVID-19. The donor label of this sample is uncertain. The source material was PBMCs or T cells enriched from blood (not recorded which). In nucleotides, the CDR3 is TGCGCCAACCTTGAAACTAGCGGGGGGATCCATGAGCAGTTCTTC. Translation: CANLETSGGIHEQFF.